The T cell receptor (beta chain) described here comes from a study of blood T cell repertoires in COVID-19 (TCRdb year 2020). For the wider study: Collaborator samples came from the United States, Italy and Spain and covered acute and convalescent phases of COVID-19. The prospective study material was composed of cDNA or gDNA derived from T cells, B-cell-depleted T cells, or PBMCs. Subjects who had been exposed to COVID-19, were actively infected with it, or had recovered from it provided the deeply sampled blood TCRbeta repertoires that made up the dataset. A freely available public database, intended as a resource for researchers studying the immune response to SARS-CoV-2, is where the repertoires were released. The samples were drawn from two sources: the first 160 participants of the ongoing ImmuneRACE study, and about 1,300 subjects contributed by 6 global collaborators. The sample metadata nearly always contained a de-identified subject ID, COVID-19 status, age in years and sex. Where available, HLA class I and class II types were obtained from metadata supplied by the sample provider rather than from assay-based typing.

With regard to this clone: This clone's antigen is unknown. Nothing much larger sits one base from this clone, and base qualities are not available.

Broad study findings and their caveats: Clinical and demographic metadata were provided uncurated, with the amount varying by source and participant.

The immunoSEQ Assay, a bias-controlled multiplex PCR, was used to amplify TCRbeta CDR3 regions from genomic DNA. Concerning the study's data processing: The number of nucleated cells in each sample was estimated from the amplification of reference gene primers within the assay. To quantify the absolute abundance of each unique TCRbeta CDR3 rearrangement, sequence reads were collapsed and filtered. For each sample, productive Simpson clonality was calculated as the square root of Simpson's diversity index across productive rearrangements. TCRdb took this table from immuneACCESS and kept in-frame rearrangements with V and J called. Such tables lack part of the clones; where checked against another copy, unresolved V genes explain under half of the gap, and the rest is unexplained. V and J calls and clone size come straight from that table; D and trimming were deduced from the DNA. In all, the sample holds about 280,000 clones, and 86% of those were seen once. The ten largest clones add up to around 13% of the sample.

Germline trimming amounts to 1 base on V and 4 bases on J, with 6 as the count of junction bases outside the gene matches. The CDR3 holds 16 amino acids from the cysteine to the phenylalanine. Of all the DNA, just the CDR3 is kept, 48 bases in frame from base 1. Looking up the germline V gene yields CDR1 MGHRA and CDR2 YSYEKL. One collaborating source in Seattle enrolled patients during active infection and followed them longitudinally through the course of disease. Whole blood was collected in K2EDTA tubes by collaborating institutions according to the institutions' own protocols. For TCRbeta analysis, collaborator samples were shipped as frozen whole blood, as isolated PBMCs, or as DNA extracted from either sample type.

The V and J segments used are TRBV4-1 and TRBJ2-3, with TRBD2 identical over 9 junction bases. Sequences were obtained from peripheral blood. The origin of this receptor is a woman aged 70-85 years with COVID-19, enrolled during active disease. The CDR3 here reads CASSQAEAGGADTQYF. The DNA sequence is TGCGCCAGCAGCCAAGCGGAAGCGGGGGGCGCAGATACGCAGTATTTT.